This is a list of T cell receptor beta chains from one sample in a study of Graves' ophthalmopathy and Graves' hyperthyroidism. TCRdb re-called the multiplex PCR reads through MiXCR, storing one row per CDR3 protein. This sample has hundreds of thousands of distinct CDR3 sequences, with around 21% found just once. Sequenced: peripheral blood. The receptor set was obtained from a woman younger than 35 with stable Graves' hyperthyroidism. CDR3s include the opening cysteine and the closing phenylalanine or tryptophan. A D gene is named only where the DNA matches it firmly. Rows give clone size only sometimes, using once, few, many, or a class for an expanded clone.

j_call cdr3_length clone_size v_call d_call cdr3_aa cdr3_nt
TRBJ2-7 20 many TRBV7-2 TRBD2 CASSLSFSGYQREISYEQYF TGTGCCAGCAGCTTATCTTTCAGCGGGTATCAGCGGGAGATTTCCTACGAGCAGTACTTC
TRBJ1-5 14 NA TRBV6-1 NA CASHDGWGNQPQHF TGTGCCAGCCATGACGGCTGGGGCAATCAGCCCCAGCATTTT
TRBJ1-2 12 many TRBV28 TRBD1 CASSLTGRGYTF TGTGCCAGCAGCCTGACAGGGAGAGGCTACACCTTC
TRBJ1-1 14 many TRBV4-2 NA CASSQDTRITEAFF TGTGCCAGCAGCCAAGATACGAGGATTACTGAAGCTTTCTTT
TRBJ1-5 16 many TRBV27 NA CASSLSAGENNQPQHF TGTGCCAGCAGTTTATCGGCAGGGGAGAACAATCAGCCCCAGCATTTT
TRBJ2-7 16 few TRBV3-1 NA CASSQVGSGVLYEQYF TGTGCCAGCAGCCAAGTAGGCTCGGGAGTTCTCTACGAGCAGTACTTC
TRBJ1-5 13 many TRBV2 NA CASSTSSNQPQHF TGTGCCAGCAGCACTAGTAGCAATCAGCCCCAGCATTTT
TRBJ2-2 17 many TRBV7-3 NA CASSPTQLGSDTGELFF TGTGCCAGCAGCCCGACCCAGCTAGGGTCGGACACCGGGGAGCTGTTTTTT
TRBJ2-7 15 many TRBV5-1 NA CASSPRSGESYEQYF TGCGCCAGCAGCCCTCGGTCTGGGGAAAGCTACGAGCAGTACTTC
TRBJ2-4 14 NA TRBV19 NA CASSIAGLKNIQYF TGTGCCAGTAGTATAGCCGGACTAAAAAACATTCAGTACTTC
TRBJ2-7 16 many TRBV4-1 TRBD2 CASSQDRLGLGYEQYF TGCGCCAGCAGCCAAGATCGTTTGGGACTAGGCTACGAGCAGTACTTC
TRBJ2-7 15 many TRBV7-3 TRBD2 CASSLSAGGLNEQYF TGTGCCAGCAGCCTCTCGGCGGGAGGGCTAAACGAGCAGTACTTC
TRBJ2-7 17 many TRBV11-2 TRBD2 CASSQDLFASGHYEQYF TGTGCCAGCAGTCAAGACCTATTCGCTAGCGGTCACTACGAGCAGTACTTC
TRBJ2-7 14 many TRBV20-1 TRBD1 CSARETGQGYEQYF TGCAGTGCTAGAGAGACGGGACAGGGCTACGAGCAGTACTTC
TRBJ1-3 14 many TRBV9 NA CASSQRLHGNTIYF TGTGCCAGCAGCCAACGGTTGCACGGAAACACCATATATTTT
TRBJ2-4 16 many TRBV19 NA CASSGGQHLAKNIQYF TGTGCCAGTAGCGGAGGCCAACACCTAGCCAAAAACATTCAGTACTTC
TRBJ1-5 15 many TRBV4-3 NA CASSQDPTGNQPQHF TGCGCCAGCAGCCAAGATCCTACAGGGAATCAGCCCCAGCATTTT
TRBJ1-2 18 many TRBV11-1 TRBD1 CASSLKGGQGARHYGYTF TGTGCCAGCAGCTTAAAAGGGGGACAGGGGGCGCGTCACTATGGCTACACCTTC
TRBJ1-2 13 NA TRBV30 TRBD1 CAGRTGGIYGYTF TGTGCCGGGAGGACAGGGGGAATCTATGGCTACACCTTC
TRBJ2-7 18 NA TRBV4-1 TRBD2 CASSQTGTSGLPPYEQYF TGCGCCAGCAGCCAAACCGGGACTAGCGGTCTTCCTCCCTACGAGCAGTACTTC
TRBJ1-5 15 NA TRBV3-1 NA CASSPHLTGPQPQHF TGTGCCAGCAGCCCGCATTTGACAGGTCCCCAGCCCCAGCATTTT
TRBJ2-3 15 NA TRBV12-3/TRBV12-4 NA CASSPGNGSPDTQYF TGTGCCAGCAGTCCGGGCAACGGGAGCCCAGATACGCAGTATTTT
TRBJ2-7 13 many TRBV6-1 TRBD1 CASSRQGSYEQYF TGTGCCAGCAGCAGACAGGGGTCCTACGAGCAGTACTTC
TRBJ2-5 15 many TRBV24-1 NA CATSDLARDLETQYF TGTGCCACCAGTGACCTGGCAAGGGATCTGGAGACCCAGTACTTC
TRBJ1-2 14 NA TRBV6-4 NA CASSPGTDIYGYTF TGTGCCAGCAGCCCCGGGACCGACATCTATGGCTACACCTTC
TRBJ1-1 16 few TRBV5-1 TRBD1 CASSPRPRQGNTEAFF TGCGCCAGCAGCCCCCGCCCACGACAGGGAAATACTGAAGCTTTCTTT
TRBJ2-5 14 many TRBV7-2 TRBD2 CASSLAAAAGAQYF TGTGCCAGCAGCTTAGCGGCAGCGGCGGGGGCCCAGTACTTC
TRBJ2-2 14 NA TRBV29-1 NA CSVDPGQNTGELFF TGCAGCGTTGACCCGGGACAGAACACCGGGGAGCTGTTTTTT
TRBJ1-2 12 many TRBV12-3/TRBV12-4 NA CASSFQGYGYTF TGTGCCAGCAGTTTCCAGGGTTATGGCTACACCTTC
TRBJ1-1 14 few TRBV6-1 TRBD1 CASSETGRGTEAFF TGTGCCAGCAGTGAGACAGGGAGAGGGACTGAAGCTTTCTTT
TRBJ2-5 13 many TRBV29-1 TRBD1 CSVQRGRQETQYF TGCAGCGTCCAAAGGGGGCGGCAAGAGACCCAGTACTTC
TRBJ2-7 16 few TRBV6-5 TRBD1 CASSSRQATGSYEQYF TGTGCCAGCAGTTCCCGACAAGCGACAGGGTCCTACGAGCAGTACTTC
TRBJ1-1 13 many TRBV6-5 TRBD1 CASSLGTGLGAFF TGTGCCAGCAGTTTGGGGACAGGACTTGGAGCTTTCTTT
TRBJ2-5 15 NA TRBV9 TRBD2 CASSPAGGRKETQYF TGTGCCAGCAGCCCCGCGGGAGGCAGGAAAGAGACCCAGTACTTC
TRBJ1-5 15 many TRBV7-8 NA CASSSGGAGNQPQHF TGTGCCAGCAGCTCCGGGGGGGCGGGCAATCAGCCCCAGCATTTT
TRBJ2-7 14 many TRBV12-3/TRBV12-4 TRBD1 CASSRRTGQREQYF TGTGCCAGCAGCCGAAGGACAGGGCAGCGCGAGCAGTACTTC
TRBJ2-2 14 many TRBV10-2 NA CASSESRTFGELFF TGCGCCAGCAGTGAGTCGCGGACGTTCGGGGAGCTGTTTTTT
TRBJ2-2 15 few TRBV12-3/TRBV12-4 TRBD2 CASSPWREGTGELFF TGTGCCAGCAGCCCGTGGAGGGAGGGAACCGGGGAGCTGTTTTTT
TRBJ1-6 12 NA TRBV6-1 TRBD1 CARGQGNSPLHF TGTGCCAGAGGACAGGGAAACTCACCCCTCCACTTT
TRBJ2-5 15 many TRBV4-1 NA CASSQADSLLETQYF TGCGCCAGCAGCCAAGCGGACAGTCTGCTGGAGACCCAGTACTTC
TRBJ2-5 14 many TRBV7-2 NA CASSLVAVRETQYF TGTGCCAGCAGCTTAGTAGCGGTCCGGGAGACCCAGTACTTC
TRBJ2-7 16 many TRBV11-2 TRBD1 CASSLGWGQDTYEQYF TGTGCCAGCAGCTTAGGTTGGGGACAGGATACCTACGAGCAGTACTTC
TRBJ2-2 15 many TRBV6-2/TRBV6-3 TRBD1 CASSYLGQHTGELFF TGTGCCAGCAGTTACCTGGGACAGCACACCGGGGAGCTGTTTTTT
TRBJ2-5 12 many TRBV20-1 NA CSADSQQETQYF TGCAGTGCCGATTCGCAACAAGAGACCCAGTACTTC
TRBJ1-2 14 many TRBV10-3 TRBD1 CAISQDRIYEGYTF TGTGCCATCAGTCAGGACAGGATTTATGAGGGCTACACCTTC
TRBJ1-1 15 NA TRBV6-5 NA CASSYSGGVQVEAFF TGTGCCAGCAGTTACTCGGGGGGGGTGCAAGTCGAAGCTTTCTTT
TRBJ1-5 17 many TRBV6-1 TRBD1 CASGEAPFGTGDQPQHF TGTGCCAGCGGTGAAGCACCTTTCGGGACAGGGGATCAGCCCCAGCATTTT
TRBJ1-5 13 NA TRBV6-5 NA CASSFQWDQPQHF TGTGCCAGCAGTTTTCAGTGGGATCAGCCCCAGCATTTT